Following are 32 T cell receptor beta chains from one sample sequenced in a study of blood T cell repertoires in COVID-19. Sequenced by immunoSEQ multiplex PCR; TCRdb stores in-frame clones only, minus some. The table lists roughly 200,000 clones, approximately 85% of them singletons. Material: peripheral blood. Every receptor here comes from a woman of 80 years or more with COVID-19, enrolled during active disease.

This chain links TRBV2 with TRBJ1-3, with a tentative D call TRBD1 (5 bases). Germline V gene data show CDR1 as SNHLY and CDR2 as FYNNEI. V was trimmed by 6 bases and J by 3 bases, leaving 6 bases between them. This CDR3 has 12 residues. CDR3 nucleotide sequence: TGTGCCAGCAGGGGGGGTGGAAACACCATATATTTT. It encodes CASRGGGNTIYF.

The rearrangement links TRBV18 to TRBJ2-1, with D maybe TRBD2 (6 bases). The V end lost 1 base, the J end lost 4 bases, and 11 bases lay between the germline ends. CDR1 and CDR2 from the germline V gene are KGHSH and LQKENI. CDR3 size: 15 residues. The CDR3 DNA follows: TGTGCCAGCTCACCACTAGGGGCGGGGTACAATGAGCAGTTCTTC. It translates to CASSPLGAGYNEQFF.

The rearrangement uses TRBV27 and TRBJ2-7; tentative D call: TRBD2 (6 bases). V lost 3 bases, J lost 1 base, and 10 bases lay in between. This CDR3 is 14 amino acids long. CDR1 and CDR2 from the germline V gene are MNHEY and SMNVEV (reference sequence). The CDR3 loop is CASSLGLHSYEQYF. The CDR3 coding sequence is TGTGCCAGCAGTTTGGGACTTCATTCCTACGAGCAGTACTTC.

The chain uses TRBV6-5 and TRBJ2-5, with 7 bases identical to TRBD1. Germline CDR1 MNHEY, CDR2 SVGAGI. This CDR3 spans 12 amino acids. V lost 10 bases to trimming and J lost 2 bases; unmatched junction nucleotides: 4. The CDR3 reads CATLTGQETQYF. The DNA of the CDR3 is TGTGCCACCCTGACAGGGCAAGAGACCCAGTACTTC.

The J gene is TRBJ1-1, the V gene TRBV12-3 or TRBV12-4; 8 bases agree with TRBD1. The V and J ends lost 10 bases and 0 bases, in that order; junction bases with no gene match: 4. The CDR3 has 13 residues. CDR3 nucleotide sequence: TGTGCCAACCGACAGGGGATGAACACTGAAGCTTTCTTT. Translating gives CANRQGMNTEAFF.

This clone was counted only a few times. The sample carries other DNA sequences with the same CDR3. CDR3 in DNA: TGTGCCATCAGCGGAGGCTCCTACGAGCAGTACTTC. Amino acid sequence: CAISGGSYEQYF. The rearrangement links TRBV10-3 to TRBJ2-7, with D tentatively TRBD2 (5 bases). This CDR3 has 12 residues. Trimming removed 6 bases from V and 0 bases from J, with 6 bases in between. Looked up from germline, CDR1 is ENHRY and CDR2 is SYGVKD.

The genes are TRBV7-2 and TRBJ1-4, with a weak D call TRBD1 (5 bases). Germline V gene data show CDR1 as SGHTA and CDR2 as FQGNSA. Trimming pared 5 bases from V and 3 bases from J, leaving 13 bases between. The CDR3 is 15 residues long. The CDR3 region has the DNA TGTGCCAGCAGCGTAAGGGGAGGATCTAATGAAAAACTGTTTTTT. It codes for CASSVRGGSNEKLFF.

The chain has TRBV30 and TRBJ1-1; no clear D. With 3 bases removed from V and 6 bases from J, the gap between germline ends came to 8 bases. CDR1 and CDR2 from the germline V gene are GTSNPN and SVGIG (reference sequence). The CDR3 has 11 residues. The CDR3, as DNA: TGTGCCTGGAGCCCGGTTGCTGAAGCTTTCTTT. This sequence encodes CAWSPVAEAFF.

This clone was counted between two and nine times. The chain combines TRBV28 with TRBJ1-1; a weak D match, TRBD1 (6 bases). The germline V and J ends were trimmed by 4 bases and 1 base, with 16 bases remaining between them. This CDR3 has 16 amino acids. The germline V gene has CDR1 MDHEN and CDR2 SYDVKM. Written as DNA, the CDR3 is TGTGCCAGCAGTTCCGCAGGGGCGCCCAGGAACACTGAAGCTTTCTTT. Translation: CASSSAGAPRNTEAFF. Complete variable domain (other parts from reference TRBV28 and TRBJ1-1): DVKVTQSSRYLVKRTGEKVFLECVQDMDHENMFWYRQDPGLGLRLIYFSYDVKMKEKGDIPEGYSVSREKKERFSLILESASTNQTSMYLCASSSAGAPRNTEAFFGQGTRLTVV.

V usage is TRBV10-3 and J usage is TRBJ1-3; 8 bases align to TRBD1. CDR3 length equals 14 residues. Looked up from germline, CDR1 is ENHRY and CDR2 is SYGVKD. V lost 8 bases, J lost 3 bases, and 6 bases stayed unmatched. CDR3 in amino acids: CAIDPTGVGNTIYF. Here the CDR3 DNA reads TGTGCCATCGATCCGACAGGGGTTGGAAACACCATATATTTT.

The rearrangement uses TRBV6-6 and TRBJ1-2; TRBD1 agrees at 7 bases. This CDR3 is 16 amino acids long. CDR1 and CDR2 (germline): MNHNY, SVGAGI (reference sequence). Trimming took 4 bases from V and 4 from J; bases not matched to a gene: 12. CDR3 DNA sequence: TGTGCCAGCAGTTCCCATAAGGACAGGTTGCGCTATGGCTACACCTTC. Translating gives CASSSHKDRLRYGYTF.

CDR3 nucleotide sequence: TGTGCCAGCAGTTCGAGTCGGGAACAGTTCTTC. Translated, it gives CASSSSREQFF. This sequence joins TRBV27 and TRBJ2-1; TRBD2 might be the D (5 bases). Trimming cost V 4 bases and J 13 bases, with 11 bases left between them. Germline lookup yields CDR1 MNHEY and CDR2 SMNVEV (reference sequence). The CDR3 consists of 11 residues.

The chain carries TRBV11-3 and TRBJ1-2; D not certain. The CDR3 is made up of 13 amino acids. V lost 0 bases, J lost 9 bases, and 11 bases lay in between. Germline V lookup: CDR1 SGHNT, CDR2 YENEEA. CDR3 in DNA: TGTGCCAGCAGCTTAGATCCCGGTTTAAGCTACACCTTC. It is translated as CASSLDPGLSYTF.

J is TRBJ2-3 and V is TRBV30, with 9 bases lining up with TRBD2. The J segment lost 14 bases and the V segment lost 2 bases, leaving 8 bases of the junction unmatched. This CDR3 region has 12 residues. CDR1 and CDR2 from the germline V gene are GTSNPN and SVGIG (reference sequence). CDR3 loop: CAWSRRGGAGYF. The CDR3, as DNA: TGTGCCTGGAGTCGGCGGGGGGGGGCCGGGTATTTT.

This clone was found once. This chain joins TRBV28 and TRBJ2-2; tentative D call: TRBD2 (5 bases). CDR1 MDHEN and CDR2 SYDVKM come from the germline V gene. The CDR3 runs to 15 residues. The V end was cut by 6 bases, the J end by 7 bases, with 18 bases between. For the CDR3, the DNA is TGTGCCAGCAGGACGGGGTCAGTTCAAATCGGGGAGCTGTTTTTT. It yields the protein CASRTGSVQIGELFF.

This clone was seen just once. The rearrangement joins TRBV7-8 to TRBJ1-3, with D perhaps TRBD1 (5 bases). Per germline, CDR1 SGHVS and CDR2 FQNEAQ. V shed 5 bases and J shed 0 bases, with 14 bases lying between them. The CDR3 sequence is 16 residues long. Here the CDR3 DNA reads TGTGCCAGCAGCCCACGCAGGGTTAGCTCTGGAAACACCATATATTTT. It specifies CASSPRRVSSGNTIYF.

This chain joins TRBV7-2 and TRBJ1-5; D not certain. This CDR3 has 14 residues. Germline assignment: CDR1 SGHTA and CDR2 FQGNSA. Trimming cost V 2 bases and J 4 bases, with 9 bases left between them. Here the CDR3 reads CASSLRDGNQPQHF. CDR3 nucleotide sequence: TGTGCCAGCAGCTTAAGAGACGGGAATCAGCCCCAGCATTTT.

This chain joins TRBV6-5 and TRBJ1-6, with D possibly TRBD1 on 5 matching bases. The CDR3 totals 14 residues. Germline V gives CDR1 MNHEY, CDR2 SVGAGI. Trimming left V 8 bases short and J 7 bases short, with 15 bases between. The CDR3 DNA reads as TGTGCCAGCCTCAGCGGGGGGAGGAATTCACCCCTCCACTTT. Translated: CASLSGGRNSPLHF.

This clone was picked up one time. The chain carries TRBV5-4 and TRBJ2-3, with 7 bases that match TRBD2. Germline trimming cut 7 bases from V and 1 base from J; bases unmatched to any gene: 9. Germline CDR1 reads SGHNT; CDR2 reads YYREEE (reference sequence). This CDR3 region has 15 residues. Here the CDR3 reads CASSRPGLGTDTQYF. The DNA of the CDR3 is TGTGCCAGCTCACGGCCCGGACTAGGCACAGATACGCAGTATTTT. Full variable domain (outside the CDR3, taken from reference TRBV5-4 and TRBJ2-3): ETGVTQSPTHLIKTRGQQVTLRCSSQSGHNTVSWYQQALGQGPQFIFQYYREEENGRGNFPPRFSGLQFPNYSSELNVNALELDDSALYLCASSRPGLGTDTQYFGPGTRLTVL.

V usage is TRBV4-1 and J usage is TRBJ1-6, with unresolved D. With 4 bases removed from V and 0 bases from J, the gap between germline ends came to 13 bases. The V gene's germline CDR1 is MGHRA and CDR2 YSYEKL. The CDR3 length is 17 residues. Here the CDR3 reads CASSLERQSSYNSPLHF. The CDR3 coding sequence is TGCGCCAGCAGCCTTGAGCGGCAGAGCTCCTATAATTCACCCCTCCACTTT.

The chain carries TRBV2 and TRBJ1-2; D ambiguous. Trimming left V 4 bases short and J 4 bases short, with 10 bases between. Looked up from germline, CDR1 is SNHLY and CDR2 is FYNNEI. The CDR3 totals 13 residues. This CDR3 reads CASSVRLVYGYTF. The CDR3 nucleotides read TGTGCCAGCAGTGTTAGATTAGTCTATGGCTACACCTTC.

The chain joins TRBV4-3 to TRBJ2-1, with 12 positions matching TRBD2. J lost 1 base, V lost 0 bases, and 7 bases had no gene match. The CDR3 contains 19 residues. Germline CDR1 is LGHNA and CDR2 is YSLEER. CDR3 nucleotide sequence: TGCGCCAGCAGCCAAGATGCGACTAGCGGGAGAGAGTCCTACAATGAGCAGTTCTTC. Amino acid sequence: CASSQDATSGRESYNEQFF.

The CDR3 DNA is TGTGCCAGCAGCCCCAGGGAATTCTCCTATGGCTACACCTTC. It encodes CASSPREFSYGYTF. The chain couples TRBV14 to TRBJ1-2; D perhaps matches TRBD1 (5 bases). This CDR3 contains 14 residues. Deletions cut 4 bases from V and 4 bases from J, with 13 bases between. Per the germline V gene, CDR1 is SGHDN and CDR2 is FVKESK.

The chain combines TRBV5-1 with TRBJ2-5; weak D call: TRBD2 (5 bases). The CDR3 is 12 residues long. The V gene's germline CDR1 is SGHRS and CDR2 YFSETQ. The V end lost 4 bases, the J end lost 5 bases, and 9 bases lay between the germline ends. CDR3 nucleotides: TGCGCCAGCAGCCCGGAGGTGGAGACCCAGTACTTC. Encoded protein: CASSPEVETQYF.

CDR3 DNA sequence: TGTGCCAGCAGCTCGTTCACAGGGGGCTCGTACGAGCAGTACTTC. It encodes CASSSFTGGSYEQYF. V and J are TRBV7-2 and TRBJ2-7; 9 bases match TRBD1. CDR3 size: 15 residues. V was clipped by 4 bases and J by 4 bases; unmatched bases: 8. Germline V gene data show CDR1 as SGHTA and CDR2 as FQGNSA.

The chain recombines TRBV10-1 with TRBJ1-3; D ambiguous. This CDR3 is 14 amino acids long. CDR1 and CDR2 from the germline V gene are WNHNN and SYGVQD (reference sequence). The V and J ends lost 2 bases and 0 bases respectively, with 5 bases between them. The CDR3 region is CASSEASSGNTIYF. CDR3 in DNA: TGCGCCAGCAGTGAGGCGAGCTCTGGAAACACCATATATTTT.

The V and J genes are TRBV28 and TRBJ1-2; 7 bases are shared with TRBD1. Per the germline V gene, CDR1 is MDHEN and CDR2 is SYDVKM. V trimming: 6 bases; J trimming: 4 bases; junction bases outside the gene matches: 5. This CDR3 spans 13 amino acids. The CDR3 protein is CASRPQGSYGYTF. CDR3 bases: TGTGCCAGCAGACCACAGGGGTCCTATGGCTACACCTTC.

This chain uses TRBV6-5 with TRBJ1-1, with 7 bases fitting TRBD1. CDR3 size: 15 residues. Germline lookup yields CDR1 MNHEY and CDR2 SVGAGI. Unmatched junction bases numbered 10, after V lost 7 bases and J lost 2 bases. The CDR3 sequence is CASKPYRGINTEAFF. CDR3 nucleotide sequence: TGTGCCAGCAAACCGTACAGGGGAATTAACACTGAAGCTTTCTTT.

The V call is TRBV3-1 (or the pseudogene TRBV3-2), the J call TRBJ2-5, with 10 bases identical to TRBD2. Germline CDR1 and CDR2: LGHDT and YNNKEL (reference sequence). This CDR3 spans 15 amino acids. V lost 8 bases and J lost 6; bases outside the gene matches: 12. The CDR3 here is CASRSGERGGKTQYF. The CDR3, as DNA: TGTGCCAGCCGTAGTGGGGAGCGGGGGGGGAAGACCCAGTACTTC.

The chain combines TRBV10-2 with TRBJ2-1; 8 bases map to TRBD2. The germline CDR1 and CDR2 sequences are WSHSY and SAAADI. CDR3 length: 14 amino acids. Trimming cost V 4 bases and J 6 bases; bases outside gene matches: 5. CDR3 loop: CASSGAGVGNEQFF. In DNA form, the CDR3 reads TGCGCCAGCAGTGGAGCGGGGGTAGGCAATGAGCAGTTCTTC.

The chain couples TRBV19 to TRBJ1-2; 9 positions match TRBD1. Per the germline V gene, CDR1 is LNHDA and CDR2 is SQIVND (reference sequence). J was trimmed by 4 bases and V by 7 bases; bases with no gene match: 13. The CDR3 loop spans 16 amino acids. CDR3 bases: TGTGCCAGTAACCACGAGGTACAGGGGGCAACCTATGGCTACACCTTC. Protein: CASNHEVQGATYGYTF.

The chain links TRBV7-3 to TRBJ1-1, with D uncertain. V was shortened by 3 bases and J by 1 base, with 6 bases between the two germline ends. There are 13 residues in the CDR3. Germline V gene sequence: CDR1 SGHTA, CDR2 FQGTGA. The CDR3 here is CASSLRRNTEAFF. The CDR3 bases are TGTGCCAGCAGCTTGAGGCGGAACACTGAAGCTTTCTTT.